The present entry profiles one TCR beta chain with its context. Its target antigen remains unknown. It has no much larger one-base neighbor in the sample; base qualities were not kept. This entry is derived from a study of blood T cell repertoires in COVID-19 (TCRdb year 2020). With regard to the full study: Collaborator samples came from the United States, Italy and Spain and covered acute and convalescent phases of COVID-19. The prospective study material was composed of cDNA or gDNA derived from T cells, B-cell-depleted T cells, or PBMCs. Samples came from the ongoing ImmuneRACE study (first 160 participants) plus 1,254 subjects from 6 global collaborators. The sample metadata nearly always contained a de-identified subject ID, COVID-19 status, age in years and sex. The repertoires were released in a freely available public database intended as a resource for research on the immune response to SARS-CoV-2. Deeply sampled blood TCRbeta repertoires from subjects exposed to, actively infected with, or recovered from COVID-19 were included in the dataset. HLA class I and class II types, where available, came from metadata supplied by the sample provider rather than from assay-based typing. Broad study findings and their caveats: The amount of clinical and demographic metadata varied by source and participant and was provided uncurated.

The collaborating institutions used their own protocols to collect whole blood in K2EDTA tubes. For TCRbeta analysis, collaborator samples were shipped as frozen whole blood, as isolated PBMCs, or as DNA extracted from either sample type. TCRbeta CDR3 regions were amplified from genomic DNA using the immunoSEQ Assay, a bias-controlled multiplex PCR. As for the authors' bioinformatics: Within the assay, amplification of reference gene primers was used to estimate how many nucleated cells each sample contained. To quantify the absolute abundance of each unique TCRbeta CDR3 rearrangement, sequence reads were collapsed and filtered. Productive Simpson clonality was computed per sample as the square root of Simpson's diversity index over productive rearrangements. Here the immuneACCESS table is served through TCRdb, limited to in-frame sequences with V and J called. Missing clones are a known gap in these copies; in checked studies unresolved V genes cover under half, and the rest lacks a known reason. V and J calls and clone size are as listed in that table; D and trimming were resolved from the DNA. This sample comprises about 140,000 clones, 80% to 90% of them detected only once. About 1.8% of the sample is taken by the ten largest.

Reading the germline V gene gives CDR1 SGHVS and CDR2 FQNEAQ. From cysteine to phenylalanine, the CDR3 is 17 amino acids long. The retained sequence is limited to the CDR3, 51 bases, with the frame set at the first base. Trimming leaves V shorter by 6 bases and J shorter by 3 bases, with the junction holding 16 bases beyond the gene matches. The chain is assembled from TRBV7-8 and TRBJ2-5; TRBD2 agrees with 7 junctional bases. Material for sequencing was peripheral blood. The clonotype was recovered from a woman aged 45-59 years with acute or convalescent COVID-19. The CDR3 amino acid sequence is: CASRKGRLREWEETQYF. The base sequence is TGTGCCAGCAGAAAAGGCCGCCTGCGGGAGTGGGAAGAGACCCAGTACTTC.